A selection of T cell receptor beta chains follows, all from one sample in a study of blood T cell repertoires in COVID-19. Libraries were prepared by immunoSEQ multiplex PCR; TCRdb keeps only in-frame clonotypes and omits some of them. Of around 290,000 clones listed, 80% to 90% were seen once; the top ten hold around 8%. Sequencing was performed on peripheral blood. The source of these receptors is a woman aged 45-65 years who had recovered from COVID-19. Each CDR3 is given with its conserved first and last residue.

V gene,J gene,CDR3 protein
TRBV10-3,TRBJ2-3,CAISEEGRTTDTQYF
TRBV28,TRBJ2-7,CASSLLAGGSYEQYF
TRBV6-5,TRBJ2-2,CASSRGNTGELFF
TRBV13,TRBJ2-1,CASSRGQGLNNEQFF
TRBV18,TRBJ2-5,CASSPGGEGGETQYF
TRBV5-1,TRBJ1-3,CASSSSAARGNTIYF
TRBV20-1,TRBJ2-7,CSASLFLAESSYEQYF
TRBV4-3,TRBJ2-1,CASSQDAGDGYNEQFF
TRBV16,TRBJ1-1,CASSQFEGAGTEAFF
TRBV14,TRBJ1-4,CASGGKGRLFF
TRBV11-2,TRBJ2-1,CASSLGLYNEQFF
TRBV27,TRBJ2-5,CASRAWNAAQETQYF
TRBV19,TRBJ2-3,CASSRTSGNRGPTDTQYF
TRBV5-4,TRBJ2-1,CASSLGGGRNEQFF
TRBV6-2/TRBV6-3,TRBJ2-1,CASSYFLGTVNNEQFF
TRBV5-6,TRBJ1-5,CASSGGRGNQPQHF